Following are 30 T cell receptor beta chains from one sample sequenced in a study of blood T cell repertoires in COVID-19. The assay was immunoSEQ multiplex PCR, and TCRdb's table has in-frame clones only and misses some. This table has some 260,000 clones, around nine tenths appearing once. Sequenced input: PBMCs or T cells enriched from blood (not recorded which). The source is a middle-aged man who had recovered from COVID-19.

The chain employs TRBV6-5 and TRBJ1-1; D is unclear. Germline-derived CDR1 and CDR2 are MNHEY and SVGAGI. V lost 3 bases to trimming and J lost 5 bases, with 13 bases between them. This CDR3 has 14 amino acids. The CDR3 here is CASSYLLGKTEAFF. DNA for the CDR3: TGTGCCAGCAGTTATTTACTTGGTAAGACTGAAGCTTTCTTT.

This clone was counted a single time. The rearrangement uses TRBV27 and TRBJ2-7; D gene ambiguous. V was cut by 7 bases and J by 0 bases, with 13 bases left in between. Germline CDR1 reads MNHEY; CDR2 reads SMNVEV (reference sequence). The CDR3 runs 14 residues. The CDR3 sequence: CASKERLYSYEQYF. CDR3 bases: TGTGCCAGCAAGGAGCGTCTCTACTCCTACGAGCAGTACTTC.

V gene TRBV5-5 combines with J gene TRBJ2-4; no definite D call. V lost 3 bases and J lost 0, with 16 bases in between. Germline CDR1 and CDR2: SGHKS and YYEKEE (reference sequence). This CDR3 has 17 amino acids. CDR3 sequence: CASSYPDNSLAKNIQYF. The CDR3 nucleotides read TGTGCCAGCAGCTACCCCGACAATTCCCTAGCCAAAAACATTCAGTACTTC.

V is TRBV28 and J is TRBJ1-2; D not resolved. Germline loops: CDR1 MDHEN, CDR2 SYDVKM. This CDR3 has 14 residues. Trimming took 7 bases from V and 1 from J, leaving 13 bases between them. The CDR3 DNA sequence: TGTGCCAGCACTCTCACACGGGGTAACTATGGCTACACCTTC. Its translation: CASTLTRGNYGYTF.

This clone was detected once. The V gene is TRBV28, the J gene TRBJ1-1; D unresolved. This CDR3 has 12 amino acids. Germline loops: CDR1 MDHEN, CDR2 SYDVKM. Trimming shortened V by 4 bases and J by 10 bases, and 13 bases separated the two germline ends. The CDR3 coding sequence is TGTGCCAGCAGTTCGTTGGGCGCTGGAGCTTTCTTT. This gives the protein CASSSLGAGAFF.

The chain carries TRBV6-1 and TRBJ1-1; D not certain. With 0 bases removed from V and 5 bases from J, the gap between germline ends came to 16 bases. There are 16 residues in the CDR3. The germline V gene has CDR1 MNHNS and CDR2 SASEGT. In DNA form, the CDR3 reads TGTGCCAGCAGTGAAGCGGGGTGGAGGAGTAGGACTGAAGCTTTCTTT. Its protein product is CASSEAGWRSRTEAFF.

The chain links TRBV5-6 to TRBJ2-5; no clear D gene. Trimming cost V 2 bases and J 5 bases, with 13 bases left between them. This CDR3 contains 14 residues. CDR1 is SGHDT and CDR2 is YYEEEE in the germline V gene. The CDR3 bases are TGTGCCAGCAGCTTCGAAGCCGAGTTGGAGACCCAGTACTTC. Translating gives CASSFEAELETQYF.

The chain is built from TRBV4-1 and TRBJ2-1; 7 bases are shared with TRBD2. CDR1 and CDR2 from the germline V gene are MGHRA and YSYEKL. V shed 3 bases, J shed 5 bases, and the junction held 10 bases outside the gene matches. This CDR3 contains 16 residues. This chain's CDR3 is CASSHLGLAEDNEQFF. The CDR3, as DNA: TGCGCCAGCAGCCACTTGGGCCTAGCGGAAGACAATGAGCAGTTCTTC.

The gene calls are TRBV30 and TRBJ1-1, with a weak D call TRBD1 (5 bases). The CDR3 is 15 residues long. Trimming pared 0 bases from V and 2 bases from J, leaving 13 bases between. Per germline, CDR1 GTSNPN and CDR2 SVGIG (reference sequence). The CDR3 nucleotides read TGTGCCTGGAGTGTAGTGGGGCGCCCTAACACTGAAGCTTTCTTT. This translates into CAWSVVGRPNTEAFF.

This clone has just one count. The chain recombines TRBV2 with TRBJ1-5; tentatively, D is TRBD1 (5 bases). The CDR3 runs to 12 residues. The V and J ends lost 7 bases and 5 bases respectively, with 9 bases between them. Germline V lookup: CDR1 SNHLY, CDR2 FYNNEI. CDR3 amino acids: CASNGGYQPQHF. In DNA form, the CDR3 reads TGTGCCAGCAATGGGGGGTATCAGCCCCAGCATTTT. The full variable domain, with the rest looked up from reference TRBV2 and TRBJ1-5, is EPEVTQTPSHQVTQMGQEVILRCVPISNHLYFYWYRQILGQKVEFLVSFYNNEISEKSEIFDDQFSVERPDGSNFTLKIRSTKLEDSAMYFCASNGGYQPQHFGDGTRLSIL.

The chain couples TRBV25-1 to TRBJ2-3; 7 bases align to TRBD2. The CDR3 sequence is 18 residues long. Germline V gene data show CDR1 as MGHDK and CDR2 as SYGVNS. V dropped 6 bases and J dropped 3; count of bases not matched to a gene: 18. CDR3 sequence reads: CASRVQAGPLVGTDTQYF. In nucleotides, the CDR3 is TGTGCCAGCAGGGTCCAAGCGGGGCCTCTAGTAGGAACAGATACGCAGTATTTT.

This clone came up once. V and J are TRBV10-3 and TRBJ2-7; tentatively, D is TRBD2 (5 bases). The germline V and J ends were trimmed by 4 bases and 0 bases, with 10 bases remaining between them. CDR1 ENHRY and CDR2 SYGVKD come from the germline V gene. The CDR3 spans 14 residues. The CDR3 nucleotides are TGTGCCATCAGTGCTGAGGGCCTCTCCTACGAGCAGTACTTC. It codes for CAISAEGLSYEQYF.

V usage is TRBV11-2 and J usage is TRBJ2-7, with D tentatively TRBD1 (6 bases). CDR1 SGHAT and CDR2 FQNNGV come from the germline V gene. V was clipped by 1 base and J by 5 bases, with 15 bases between them. The CDR3 runs to 15 residues. CDR3 DNA: TGTGCCAGCAGCTTAGTAGGCCCCGGACAGCACGAGCAGTACTTC. This translates into CASSLVGPGQHEQYF.

This chain connects TRBV19 to TRBJ1-2; 7 nucleotides agree with TRBD1. CDR3 length: 12 residues. Trimming removed 8 bases from V and 3 bases from J; junction bases left unmatched: 3. Germline assignment: CDR1 LNHDA and CDR2 SQIVND (reference sequence). CDR3 coding DNA: TGTGCCAGTGTAGGGGGCGACTATGGCTACACCTTC. Translating gives CASVGGDYGYTF. The full variable domain, completed using reference TRBV19 and TRBJ1-2, is DGGITQSPKYLFRKEGQNVTLSCEQNLNHDAMYWYRQDPGQGLRLIYYSQIVNDFQKGDIAEGYSVSREKKESFPLTVTSAQKNPTAFYLCASVGGDYGYTFGSGTRLTVV.

This clone is a singleton in its sample. The rearrangement uses TRBV13 and TRBJ2-3, with 7 bases identical to TRBD2. CDR3 size: 15 residues. J lost 3 bases, V lost 6 bases, and 9 bases had no gene match. The germline V gene encodes CDR1 PRHDT and CDR2 FYEKMQ (reference sequence). The CDR3 loop is CASRPKRGRTDTQYF. CDR3 in DNA: TGTGCCAGCAGACCAAAGCGGGGTAGAACAGATACGCAGTATTTT. The complete variable domain, with remaining parts taken from reference TRBV13 and TRBJ2-3, reads AAGVIQSPRHLIKEKRETATLKCYPIPRHDTVYWYQQGPGQDPQFLISFYEKMQSDKGSIPDRFSAQQFSDYHSELNMSSLELGDSALYFCASRPKRGRTDTQYFGPGTRLTVL.

A single count supports this clone. The V gene is TRBV7-3, the J gene TRBJ2-2; TRBD2 matches 11 bases. The CDR3 loop spans 18 amino acids. Germline CDR1 reads SGHTA; CDR2 reads FQGTGA. With V trimmed by 5 bases and J by 2 bases, 10 bases remained unmatched. The CDR3 region has the DNA TGTGCCAGCAGCCTTCTAGCGGGGGGCCTTTATAACACCGGGGAGCTGTTTTTT. This encodes CASSLLAGGLYNTGELFF.

This clone has more than one count but fewer than ten. The chain recombines TRBV28 with TRBJ2-6; possible D gene TRBD2, 6 bases. The germline V and J ends were trimmed by 6 bases and 4 bases, with 22 bases remaining between them. Germline loops: CDR1 MDHEN, CDR2 SYDVKM. The CDR3 contains 18 residues. Written as DNA, the CDR3 is TGTGCCAGCAGACCCCGCCCGGGTCGGGAGCTAGGGGCCAACGTCCTGACTTTC. It codes for CASRPRPGRELGANVLTF.

CDR3 residues: CASSLETGNGYTF. The CDR3 DNA follows: TGTGCCAGCAGCTTGGAGACAGGGAACGGCTACACCTTC. The chain has TRBV5-4 and TRBJ1-2; TRBD1 matches 7 bases. CDR3 length: 13 residues. The trim removed 0 bases at V and 8 bases at J, leaving 4 bases unmatched. Germline lookup yields CDR1 SGHNT and CDR2 YYREEE (reference sequence).

The rearrangement uses TRBV12-5 and TRBJ2-7, with TRBD1 identical over 7 bases. Trimming at V came to 5 bases and at J to 4 bases, leaving 8 bases not matched to a gene. The CDR3 spans 14 residues. CDR1 is LGHNT, CDR2 FRNRAP, per germline. The CDR3 DNA reads as TGTGCTAGTGGTCCCCGGACAGGCCTTTACGAGCAGTACTTC. This encodes CASGPRTGLYEQYF.

This clone was observed once. V and J are TRBV5-1 and TRBJ1-1, with TRBD1 matching over 9 bases. The CDR3 contains 15 residues. Germline V gene sequence: CDR1 SGHRS, CDR2 YFSETQ. The V and J ends lost 4 bases and 3 bases, in that order; junction bases with no gene match: 7. CDR3 sequence (DNA): TGCGCCAGCAGCCCACAGGGGGCCGTCGACACTGAAGCTTTCTTT. Its translation is CASSPQGAVDTEAFF. Variable domain in full (rest from reference TRBV5-1 and TRBJ1-1): KAGVTQTPRYLIKTRGQQVTLSCSPISGHRSVSWYQQTPGQGLQFLFEYFSETQRNKGNFPGRFSGRQFSNSRSEMNVSTLELGDSALYLCASSPQGAVDTEAFFGQGTRLTVV.

This sequence joins TRBV9 and TRBJ2-1; 9 bases are shared with TRBD2. The CDR3 loop spans 16 amino acids. The J segment lost 9 bases and the V segment lost 4 bases, leaving 14 bases of the junction unmatched. CDR1 SGDLS and CDR2 YYNGEE come from the germline V gene. CDR3 loop: CASSPIAGESPSEQFF. CDR3 nucleotides: TGTGCCAGCAGCCCAATAGCGGGAGAGTCCCCCAGTGAGCAGTTCTTC.

This chain uses TRBV7-8 with TRBJ1-4; D might be TRBD1 (6 bases). Germline assignment: CDR1 SGHVS and CDR2 FQNEAQ. Between the trimmed V and J ends, which lost 1 base and 7 bases, there was a span of 13 bases. The CDR3 contains 15 residues. The CDR3 region is CASSLGRVGGEKLFF. CDR3 DNA: TGTGCCAGCAGCTTAGGCAGGGTAGGGGGTGAAAAACTGTTTTTT.

V usage is TRBV6-5 and J usage is TRBJ1-3; the match to TRBD1 covers 8 bases. The junction had 6 bases not matched to a gene; V was cut back by 7 bases and J by 4 bases. The CDR3 is 14 residues long. The germline gives CDR1 MNHEY, CDR2 SVGAGI. In DNA, the CDR3 is TGTGCCAGCAACCTGGACAGGGAGGGAAACACCATATATTTT. This gives the protein CASNLDREGNTIYF.

The rearrangement links TRBV27 to TRBJ1-2; TRBD1 might be the D (5 bases). The V gene's germline CDR1 is MNHEY and CDR2 SMNVEV (reference sequence). Trimming pared 5 bases from V and 9 bases from J, leaving 25 bases between. CDR3 length: 16 amino acids. The CDR3 region is CASSPGTGRVYESYTF. The CDR3 nucleotides are TGTGCCAGCAGTCCAGGTACCGGCAGGGTTTATGAGAGCTACACCTTC.

V gene TRBV30 combines with J gene TRBJ2-7, with D perhaps matching TRBD2 (7 bases). Germline CDR1 GTSNPN, CDR2 SVGIG (reference sequence). The ends were cut back, 4 bases at V and 12 bases at J, with 25 bases in the middle. This CDR3 region has 14 residues. CDR3 in DNA: TGTGCCTGGAACTACGGAATGGGGGGGGCCCGGTCGTACTTC. Translation gives CAWNYGMGGARSYF.

The genes are TRBV6-1 and TRBJ2-1; 13 nucleotides match TRBD2. Germline trimming cut 2 bases from V and 9 bases from J; bases unmatched to any gene: 4. Per the germline V gene, CDR1 is MNHNS and CDR2 is SASEGT. The CDR3 contains 15 residues. CDR3 residues: CASSEQGLAGAEQFF. The CDR3 DNA sequence: TGTGCCAGCAGTGAACAAGGACTAGCGGGAGCTGAGCAGTTCTTC.

J is TRBJ2-5 and V is TRBV28; TRBD1 agrees at 10 bases. Germline V lookup: CDR1 MDHEN, CDR2 SYDVKM. V was clipped by 5 bases and J by 5 bases; unmatched bases: 11. This CDR3 is 16 amino acids long. The CDR3 is CASSPTWGQGRETQYF. The CDR3 DNA is TGTGCCAGCAGTCCCACCTGGGGACAGGGGCGGGAGACCCAGTACTTC. The full variable domain, with the rest looked up from reference TRBV28 and TRBJ2-5, is DVKVTQSSRYLVKRTGEKVFLECVQDMDHENMFWYRQDPGLGLRLIYFSYDVKMKEKGDIPEGYSVSREKKERFSLILESASTNQTSMYLCASSPTWGQGRETQYFGPGTRLLVL.

This clone was observed a single time. This chain joins TRBV4-1 and TRBJ1-1; the match to TRBD1 covers 9 bases. V lost 10 bases to trimming and J lost 1 base; unmatched junction nucleotides: 16. Per germline, CDR1 MGHRA and CDR2 YSYEKL. This CDR3 is 17 amino acids long. CDR3 in amino acids: CATTNILWTGENTEAFF. Written as DNA, the CDR3 is TGCGCCACCACGAATATACTTTGGACAGGGGAGAACACTGAAGCTTTCTTT.

This clone occurred once. This sequence joins TRBV28 and TRBJ1-1; D gene ambiguous. Trimming removed 8 bases from V and 2 bases from J, with 9 bases in between. The CDR3 has 12 amino acids. Germline lookup yields CDR1 MDHEN and CDR2 SYDVKM. The CDR3 nucleotides are TGTGCCAGCGGCTTGATTAACACTGAAGCTTTCTTT. Protein product: CASGLINTEAFF.

The rearrangement links TRBV5-1 to TRBJ2-1; TRBD1 matches at 8 bases. The V and J ends lost 4 bases and 9 bases, in that order; junction bases with no gene match: 9. Germline CDR1 and CDR2: SGHRS and YFSETQ. This CDR3 has 14 residues. As DNA, the CDR3 is TGCGCCAGCAGCCATGGCCAGGGGGCGGGTGAGCAGTTCTTC. Its protein product is CASSHGQGAGEQFF.